The 18 T cell receptor beta chains given below trace back to one sample, sequenced in a study of OX40 agonist ivuxolimab in advanced cancers. TCRdb keeps only in-frame clones here, not all; method: immunoSEQ multiplex PCR. The sample records over 70,000 clones, about nine tenths being singletons. Sequences were derived from CD4+ or CD8+ T cells sorted from blood, sampled in a trial of the OX40 agonist ivuxolimab. The receptors come from an adult with an advanced solid tumor such as melanoma, head and neck, liver or kidney cancer.

J is TRBJ2-3 and V is TRBV5-1; the D gene could be TRBD1 or TRBD2 (5 bases each). The CDR3 runs 16 residues. Trimming left V 1 base short and J 4 bases short, with 16 bases between. Germline V gene lookup returns CDR1 SGHRS and CDR2 YFSETQ. CDR3 sequence reads: CASSLPPAGAADTQYF. CDR3 DNA: TGCGCCAGCAGCTTGCCCCCGGCCGGGGCTGCAGATACGCAGTATTTT.

V and J are TRBV11-2 and TRBJ2-1, with D tentatively TRBD2 (6 bases). The germline CDR1 and CDR2 sequences are SGHAT and FQNNGV. The CDR3 consists of 14 residues. V lost 1 base and J lost 2, with 6 bases in between. The CDR3 sequence: CASSLAGAYNEQFF. In DNA form, the CDR3 reads TGTGCCAGCAGCTTAGCGGGAGCCTACAATGAGCAGTTCTTC.

This chain connects TRBV7-2 to TRBJ2-1, with D perhaps being TRBD1 or TRBD2 (5 bases each). Looked up from germline, CDR1 is SGHTA and CDR2 is FQGNSA. This CDR3 region has 17 residues. The ends were cut back, 6 bases at V and 6 bases at J, with 24 bases in the middle. The CDR3 coding sequence is TGTGCCAGCAGGTCGCAAGCCGGGACCTCCTTTTCCAATGAGCAGTTCTTC. Translating it yields CASRSQAGTSFSNEQFF.

V is TRBV5-6 and J is TRBJ1-3; D uncertain. This CDR3 has 15 residues. In germline, CDR1 is SGHDT, CDR2 YYEEEE. With 0 bases removed from V and 0 bases from J, the gap between germline ends came to 7 bases. The CDR3 DNA follows: TGTGCCAGCAGCTTGGGTGGGCGCTCTGGAAACACCATATATTTT. Amino acids: CASSLGGRSGNTIYF.

J is TRBJ2-7 and V is TRBV2; the D is unclear. CDR1 and CDR2 (germline): SNHLY, FYNNEI. The ends were cut back, 8 bases at V and 3 bases at J, with 5 bases in the middle. The CDR3 is 10 residues long. The CDR3 sequence: CASAYYEQYF. The CDR3 DNA reads TGTGCCAGCGCCTACTACGAGCAGTACTTC.

This chain uses TRBV19 with TRBJ2-6; 9 bases match TRBD1. V was pared by 6 bases and J by 1 base, with 13 bases of the junction left unmatched. CDR1 and CDR2 (germline): LNHDA, SQIVND (reference sequence). The CDR3 is 19 residues long. The CDR3 coding sequence is TGTGCCAGTAGCCTGGCGGGGACAGGGAAGCGGTCTGGGGCCAACGTCCTGACTTTC. This encodes CASSLAGTGKRSGANVLTF.

The chain couples TRBV2 to TRBJ1-5, with D tentatively TRBD1 (5 bases). The germline CDR1 and CDR2 sequences are SNHLY and FYNNEI. The CDR3 length is 13 residues. Trimming left V 10 bases short and J 4 bases short, with 14 bases between. In DNA form, the CDR3 reads TGTGCCACCGATCCCCAGGGTAATCAGCCCCAGCATTTT. It is translated as CATDPQGNQPQHF.

This clone was recorded only once. This CDR3 is CASRPRDGEQFF. CDR3 in DNA: TGTGCCAGCAGACCTAGGGACGGTGAGCAGTTCTTC. The V call is TRBV6-5, the J call TRBJ2-1; D possibly matches TRBD1 or TRBD2 (5 bases each). Trimming pared 6 bases from V and 9 bases from J, leaving 12 bases between. This CDR3 contains 12 residues. Germline V gene data show CDR1 as MNHEY and CDR2 as SVGAGI.

This chain connects TRBV30 to TRBJ2-1; TRBD1 agrees at 8 bases. J gave up 8 bases and V 2 bases, and 8 bases lay outside the gene matches. The CDR3 is 14 residues long. Germline values: CDR1 GTSNPN, CDR2 SVGIG (reference sequence). The CDR3, as DNA: TGTGCCTGGAGTTCACAGGGGGTTTGGTATGAGCAGTTCTTC. Protein sequence: CAWSSQGVWYEQFF.

The count of this clone is one. This chain connects TRBV7-9 to TRBJ2-1; D ambiguous. Germline CDR1 is SEHNR and CDR2 is FQNEAQ (reference sequence). The CDR3 has 14 amino acids. Trimming removed 4 bases from V and 7 bases from J, with 14 bases in between. CDR3 nucleotides: TGTGCCAGCAGCTGGGTTTCTGAAGCGAATGAGCAGTTCTTC. It codes for CASSWVSEANEQFF.

This chain links TRBV6-6 with TRBJ2-7; no reliable D call. The germline V gene has CDR1 MNHNY and CDR2 SVGAGI (reference sequence). The germline V and J ends were trimmed by 5 bases and 4 bases, with 6 bases remaining between them. This CDR3 is 11 amino acids long. The CDR3 DNA follows: TGTGCCAGCAGTCTCAGGTACGAGCAGTACTTC. Amino acids: CASSLRYEQYF.

The V and J genes are TRBV5-4 and TRBJ2-5; 7 bases map to TRBD1. CDR3 length equals 15 residues. Per germline, CDR1 SGHNT and CDR2 YYREEE (reference sequence). V lost 5 bases and J lost 5; bases outside the gene matches: 12. CDR3 in DNA: TGTGCCAGCAGTTCCCAGACAGGGCGGTCGGAGACCCAGTACTTC. This translates into CASSSQTGRSETQYF.

The rearrangement links TRBV5-1 to TRBJ1-6; D is unclear. CDR1 and CDR2 from the germline V gene are SGHRS and YFSETQ. This CDR3 comprises 15 residues. Trimming took 4 bases from V and 8 from J, leaving 16 bases between them. The CDR3: CASSQSGKAYSPLHF. CDR3 nucleotides: TGCGCCAGCAGCCAGAGTGGGAAGGCATATTCACCCCTCCACTTT.

The chain employs TRBV7-8 and TRBJ2-7, with 11 bases that match TRBD1. The trim removed 0 bases at V and 7 bases at J, leaving 11 bases unmatched. The germline V gene has CDR1 SGHVS and CDR2 FQNEAQ. The CDR3 extends over 17 amino acids. This CDR3 reads CASSLASTLGTGGEQYF. Written as DNA, the CDR3 is TGTGCCAGCAGCTTAGCCTCTACCCTCGGGACAGGGGGAGAGCAGTACTTC. Full variable domain (outside the CDR3, taken from reference TRBV7-8 and TRBJ2-7): GAGVSQSPRYKVAKRGQDVALRCDPISGHVSLFWYQQALGQGPEFLTYFQNEAQLDKSGLPSDRFFAERPEGSVSTLKIQRTQQEDSAVYLCASSLASTLGTGGEQYFGPGTRLTVT.

V is TRBV11-3 and J is TRBJ2-7, with TRBD2 matching over 8 bases. The CDR3 totals 12 residues. The germline V gene has CDR1 SGHNT and CDR2 YENEEA. V shed 6 bases and J 6 bases; nucleotides not matched to a gene: 4. This chain's CDR3 is CASSSGNLEQYF. In DNA, the CDR3 is TGTGCCAGCAGTAGCGGGAATCTCGAGCAGTACTTC.

The CDR3, as DNA: TGTGCCAGCAGCGCGTCTACACCGGGACTAGCGGGAGATGATGAGCAGTTCTTC. It is translated as CASSASTPGLAGDDEQFF. V and J are TRBV9 and TRBJ2-1; 14 bases agree with TRBD2. This CDR3 is built from 18 residues. Germline-derived CDR1 and CDR2 are SGDLS and YYNGEE. V shed 3 bases, J shed 8 bases, and the junction held 13 bases outside the gene matches.

With regard to this clone: A junction boundary mismatches the germline segment, possibly from a read error. The gene calls are TRBV18 and TRBJ2-5, with D possibly matching TRBD1 (6 bases). This CDR3 has 15 residues. CDR1 is KGHSH, CDR2 LQKENI, per germline. CDR3 coding DNA: TGTGCCAGCTCCCTCGGGACACTTAGCCAAGAGTCCCAGTACTTC. Protein: CASSLGTLSQESQYF.

The genes are TRBV7-9 and TRBJ2-2; tentative D call: TRBD2 (5 bases). V shed 5 bases and J shed 7 bases, with 20 bases lying between them. This CDR3 is 16 amino acids long. Germline assignment: CDR1 SEHNR and CDR2 FQNEAQ (reference sequence). CDR3 loop: CASSRWRAKDIGELFF. As DNA, the CDR3 is TGTGCCAGCAGCCGCTGGCGGGCAAAAGACATCGGGGAGCTGTTTTTT.